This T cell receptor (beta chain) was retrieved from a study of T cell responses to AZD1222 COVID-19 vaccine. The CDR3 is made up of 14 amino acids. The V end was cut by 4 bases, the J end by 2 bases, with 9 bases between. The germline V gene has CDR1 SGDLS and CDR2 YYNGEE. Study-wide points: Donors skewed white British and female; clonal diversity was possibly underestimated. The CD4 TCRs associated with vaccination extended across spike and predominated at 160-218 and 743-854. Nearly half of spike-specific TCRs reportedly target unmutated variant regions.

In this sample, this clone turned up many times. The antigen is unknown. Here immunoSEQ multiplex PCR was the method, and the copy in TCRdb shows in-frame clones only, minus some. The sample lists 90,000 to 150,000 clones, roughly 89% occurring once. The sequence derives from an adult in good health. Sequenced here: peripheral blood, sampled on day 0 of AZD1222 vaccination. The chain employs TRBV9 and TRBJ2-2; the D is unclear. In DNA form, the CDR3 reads TGTGCCAGCAGCATAATGCTCAACACCGGGGAGCTGTTTTTT. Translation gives CASSIMLNTGELFF.